This T cell receptor (beta chain) was retrieved from a study of T-cell reconstitution after alpha-beta-depleted transplantation in children. General observations from the study: Diversity and T-cell counts at one year after transplant derived mostly from new T cells. Some patients owed their high day-60 TCRbeta diversity to surviving recipient T cells and thymic progenitors.

This clonotype has a count of ten or more. Its specificity is unknown. Library preparation (for TCRbeta) was performed with unique molecular identifiers. TCRdb reprocessed the PCR reads with MiXCR, giving one entry per CDR3 protein. The repertoire holds 250,000 to 300,000 distinct CDR3 sequences, about 9.4% seen once, with around 7.5% in the top ten. The specimen was PBMCs, collected before TCRalphabeta/CD19-depleted stem cell transplant. This receptor was taken from a boy younger than two with acute myeloid leukemia, due to receive a stem cell transplant.

Here the CDR3 reads CASTYRVSYEQYF. CDR3 DNA: TGTGCCAGCACCTACAGGGTCTCCTACGAGCAGTACTTC. This chain links TRBV28 with TRBJ2-7, with D perhaps matching TRBD1 (6 bases). There are 13 residues in the CDR3. Trimming took off 7 bases at V and 0 bases at J, with 10 bases between the two ends. Germline lookup yields CDR1 MDHEN and CDR2 SYDVKM.